The present TCR beta chain was sequenced within a study of cytomegalovirus exposure and HLA in healthy donors. On the study more broadly: Roughly 80 million unique TCRs from HLA-typed donors made up an early data release. Study-wide points: Another analysis was done later, and it associated over 15,000 TCR beta sequences with HLA alleles at 0.05 false discovery rate. The authors confirmed in vitro that three CMV-associated chains were specific for CMV antigens.

The PCR made use of 60 Vbeta and 13 Jbeta primers. Clones were sequenced by immunoSEQ multiplex PCR, and TCRdb holds only the in-frame ones, with some missing. This sample's table reports roughly 190,000 clones. V shed 4 bases and J shed 6 bases, with 12 bases lying between them. Germline V gene data show CDR1 as SGHDN and CDR2 as FVKESK. The length of the CDR3 is 13 residues. Details on this clone: No antigen is known for it.

The sequence was collected from a man in his thirties or forties in good health and CMV-seronegative. Sequenced sample: PBMCs. J is TRBJ1-1 and V is TRBV14, with no clear D. The CDR3 spells CASSRSIMAEAFF. CDR3 in DNA: TGTGCCAGCAGCCGTAGTATCATGGCTGAAGCTTTCTTT.